A selection of T cell receptor beta chains follows, all from one sample in a study of identical twins. MiXCR was run by TCRdb on the 5' RACE reads, yielding one entry per CDR3 protein. The sample lists about 530,000 distinct CDR3 sequences; 20% to 25% were seen once. The same sample was also studied in work on yellow fever vaccine responses in identical twins.

Material for sequencing was CD4+ T cells sorted from blood. These receptors were collected from a woman younger than 30 in good health. CDR3s leave out the opening cysteine and the closing phenylalanine or tryptophan. The order of the fields is CDR3 protein, J gene, V gene, clone size. Some rows mark clone size as missing; the rest say once, few, many or name a class of expanded clone.

SGWEGGPGQPQH	TRBJ1-5	TRBV20-1	-
ASSLSGQYNSPLH	TRBJ1-6	TRBV7-8	few
ASRNGQGLNIQY	TRBJ2-4	TRBV5-1	-
ASSQIGQGVHEKLF	TRBJ1-4	TRBV4-1	few
ASRKGVTGELF	TRBJ2-2	TRBV7-3	-
ATKAEADTQY	TRBJ2-3	TRBV15	few
ASSFAGKSYEQY	TRBJ2-7	TRBV27	few
ASRGTGGARNEQF	TRBJ2-1	TRBV5-5	-
ASSIGGNTEAF	TRBJ1-1	TRBV7-2	-
ASTMTRPDYEQY	TRBJ2-7	TRBV12-3/TRBV12-4	once
ATSSRQVGSTQY	TRBJ2-5	TRBV15	few
ASSQELAGGHTSEQF	TRBJ2-1	TRBV4-2	-
ASSPPSGYNEQF	TRBJ2-1	TRBV5-4	few
ASRDRDYVNSPLH	TRBJ1-6	TRBV12-3/TRBV12-4	-
ASSLDGGNTGELF	TRBJ2-2	TRBV5-1	few
ASIGGQGATEAF	TRBJ1-1	TRBV7-9	-
ASSGTGGAGELF	TRBJ2-2	TRBV10-1	-
ASSELGLRVPDTQY	TRBJ2-3	TRBV10-2	few
ASSFTGTQY	TRBJ2-5	TRBV27	-
ASSPVVAGGTDTQY	TRBJ2-3	TRBV12-3/TRBV12-4	few
AIRVPTSGRAYEQY	TRBJ2-7	TRBV10-3	-
ASSLAEGTDTQY	TRBJ2-3	TRBV7-8	few
SASPQSVSGELF	TRBJ2-2	TRBV20-1	-
ASNIAGGTDTQY	TRBJ2-3	TRBV5-1	few
ASSDGDYNEQF	TRBJ2-1	TRBV7-7	few
SAIRDVARTDTQY	TRBJ2-3	TRBV29-1	few
ASSLVVPDYEQY	TRBJ2-7	TRBV11-2	-
ASSNRWGADTDTQY	TRBJ2-3	TRBV6-5	few
SARITSGFLRGTDTQY	TRBJ2-3	TRBV20-1	-
ASMGTGRNEKLF	TRBJ1-4	TRBV6-4	few
SVGGTSGRHEQY	TRBJ2-7	TRBV29-1	-